This TCR beta chain was sequenced for a study of OX40 agonist ivuxolimab in advanced cancers. Study background: Patients in dose escalation had liver, melanoma, kidney or head and neck cancers. Therapy given before enrollment (anti-PD-1, anti-PD-L1 or anti-CTLA-4) was allowed, and roughly 42% had some. Study observations and caveats: CD8+ T cells (on average) carried more expanded clones than CD4+ T cells.

Comment on this clone: Its cognate antigen is unknown.

This CDR3 comprises 14 residues. Per the germline V gene, CDR1 is LNHDA and CDR2 is SQIVND (reference sequence). The ends were cut back, 5 bases at V and 4 bases at J, with 14 bases in the middle. The repertoire was sequenced with immunoSEQ multiplex PCR; TCRdb's copy has only in-frame clones and lacks some. The data show fewer than 25,000 clones, 88% seen once. V is TRBV19 and J is TRBJ1-1; tentatively, D is TRBD1 (6 bases). The receptor's source is an adult with an advanced solid tumor such as melanoma, head and neck, liver or kidney cancer. This sample comprised CD4+ or CD8+ T cells sorted from blood, obtained in a trial of the OX40 agonist ivuxolimab. DNA of the CDR3: TGTGCCAGTAGTGCAGGGGCGCGGGCCACTGAAGCTTTCTTT. It encodes CASSAGARATEAFF.